These 17 T cell receptor beta chains were all obtained from the same sample, sequenced in a study of regulatory T cells in long-lasting Graves disease. Documented time point: persistent/refractory GD, antithyroid drugs over 5 years with positive TRAb. There was RNA extracted from PBMCs, and the TCR library was made from it. CDR3-region Arm-PCR and iRepertoire HTBI primers produced the TCR beta libraries. TCRdb itself ran the multiplex PCR reads through MiXCR, one entry per CDR3 protein. This sample has 300,000 to 500,000 distinct CDR3 sequences, with less than 25% found just once. Sequenced here: peripheral blood mononuclear cells (PBMCs), sampled when the disease was refractory, from a patient treated with antithyroid drugs. The source is a female donor with Graves disease.

This clonotype was detected a few times. The gene calls are TRBV19 and TRBJ2-5, with TRBD2 matching 8 bases. Trimming removed 4 bases from V and 1 base from J; junction bases left unmatched: 5. The germline V gene encodes CDR1 LNHDA and CDR2 SQIVND (reference sequence). The CDR3 runs to 15 residues. In DNA, the CDR3 is TGTGCCAGTAGTACGGGGGGGAGGCTCCAAGAGACCCAGTACTTC. Its protein product is CASSTGGRLQETQYF.

The chain employs TRBV27 and TRBJ2-3, with TRBD2 identical over 13 bases. This CDR3 has 15 residues. Germline V gives CDR1 MNHEY, CDR2 SMNVEV (reference sequence). The ends lost 5 bases at V and 5 bases at J; junction bases unmatched: 4. The CDR3 DNA follows: TGTGCCAGCAGTCTCCGGACTAGCGGGAGAGATACGCAGTATTTT. Amino acids: CASSLRTSGRDTQYF.

This clonotype has a count of ten or more. The J gene is TRBJ1-2, the V gene TRBV6-1, with D possibly being TRBD1 (5 bases). This CDR3 comprises 15 residues. Germline V gene lookup returns CDR1 MNHNS and CDR2 SASEGT. Trimming shortened V by 4 bases and J by 4 bases, and 16 bases separated the two germline ends. CDR3 loop: CASSGPLQGVYGYTF. DNA for the CDR3: TGTGCCAGCAGTGGCCCGCTCCAGGGTGTCTATGGCTACACCTTC.

This clonotype was detected many times. This sequence joins TRBV12-3 or TRBV12-4 and TRBJ1-1; 7 nucleotides match TRBD1. The CDR3 extends over 15 amino acids. V lost 7 bases, J lost 1 base, and 9 bases stayed unmatched. Here the CDR3 reads CASTNRGQQNTEAFF. CDR3 nucleotides: TGTGCCAGCACCAACCGGGGACAGCAGAACACTGAAGCTTTCTTT.

This clonotype was picked up many times. The chain links TRBV30 to TRBJ2-5; D may be TRBD1 (6 bases). Germline V lookup: CDR1 GTSNPN, CDR2 SVGIG (reference sequence). Between the trimmed V and J ends, which lost 2 bases and 0 bases, there was a span of 16 bases. This CDR3 is built from 16 residues. The CDR3 sequence: CAWSILTGTYQETQYF. As DNA, the CDR3 is TGTGCCTGGAGTATCTTAACAGGGACGTACCAAGAGACCCAGTACTTC.

This clonotype was found many times. V and J are TRBV12-5 and TRBJ2-5; D is perhaps TRBD1 (6 bases). Trimming removed 7 bases from V and 4 bases from J, with 13 bases in between. The length of the CDR3 is 13 residues. The germline V gene encodes CDR1 LGHNT and CDR2 FRNRAP. CDR3 DNA sequence: TGTGCTAGTGCCCGGACAGTGAGAGAGACCCAGTACTTC. Encoded protein: CASARTVRETQYF.

This chain connects TRBV4-1 to TRBJ2-5; D may be TRBD1 or TRBD2 (6 bases each). This CDR3 has 21 residues. Trimming took off 0 bases at V and 4 bases at J, with 30 bases between the two ends. CDR1 is MGHRA, CDR2 YSYEKL, per germline. The CDR3 nucleotides are TGCGCCAGCAGCCAAGACCGCCCATCGGGGCGGGACACGCTCCCCGGAGAGACCCAGTACTTC. Translation: CASSQDRPSGRDTLPGETQYF.

Turning to this clonotype: A much larger clone lies a single base off, so this may be a read error. V and J are TRBV11-2 and TRBJ2-7; the match to TRBD2 covers 7 bases. Trimming removed 5 bases from V and 4 bases from J; junction bases left unmatched: 11. This CDR3 has 15 amino acids. Per germline, CDR1 SGHAT and CDR2 FQNNGV. The CDR3 spells CASSPRLVGGYEQYF. The CDR3 DNA sequence: TGTGCCAGCAGCCCGCGACTAGTGGGAGGGTACGAGCAGTACTTC.

This clonotype was counted only a few times. This chain connects TRBV6-2 or TRBV6-3 to TRBJ1-2; 7 nucleotides align to TRBD1. The V gene end was trimmed by 6 bases and the J gene end by 8 bases; junction bases not matched to a gene: 9. This CDR3 has 13 residues. CDR1 and CDR2 (germline): MNHEY, SVGEGT. CDR3 in amino acids: CASRPRQGHGYTF. DNA for the CDR3: TGTGCCAGCAGGCCTCGACAGGGTCACGGCTACACCTTC.

This clonotype was seen a few times. This chain links TRBV5-4 with TRBJ2-5; 7 nucleotides agree with TRBD1. Germline V CDR1 and CDR2: SGHNT, YYREEE (reference sequence). The V segment lost 2 bases and the J segment 5 bases; nucleotides outside the gene matches: 6. There are 14 residues in the CDR3. The CDR3 DNA reads TGTGCCAGCAGCTTAAAGGGGGCCCGTGAGACCCAGTACTTC. Translated, it gives CASSLKGARETQYF.

The genes are TRBV6-1 and TRBJ2-7; a weak D match, TRBD2 (6 bases). The germline gives CDR1 MNHNS, CDR2 SASEGT. The ends were cut back, 0 bases at V and 3 bases at J, with 9 bases in the middle. This CDR3 contains 14 residues. The CDR3 bases are TGTGCCAGCAGTGAAGCACGGAGGGACTACGAGCAGTACTTC. Encoded protein: CASSEARRDYEQYF.

This chain links TRBV5-1 with TRBJ2-7, with 14 positions matching TRBD2. Per the germline V gene, CDR1 is SGHRS and CDR2 is YFSETQ. V dropped 0 bases and J dropped 6; count of bases not matched to a gene: 14. The CDR3 covers 19 residues. The CDR3 DNA is TGCGCCAGCAGCTTGGGCCACAGGGTCGGGACTAGCGGGAGAAGCGAGCAGTACTTC. This codes for CASSLGHRVGTSGRSEQYF.

The sample holds a few counts of this clonotype. This rearrangement joins TRBV19 to TRBJ1-2; 9 positions agree with TRBD1. J was trimmed by 3 bases and V by 5 bases; bases with no gene match: 7. Germline CDR1 and CDR2: LNHDA and SQIVND (reference sequence). There are 15 residues in the CDR3. The chain's CDR3 is CASSAWTGDDYGYTF. The CDR3 DNA reads as TGTGCCAGTAGTGCCTGGACAGGGGACGACTATGGCTACACCTTC.

This clonotype was counted a few times. The chain is built from TRBV13 and TRBJ1-4; 7 nucleotides match TRBD1. CDR1 PRHDT and CDR2 FYEKMQ come from the germline V gene (reference sequence). Trimming at V came to 5 bases and at J to 4 bases, leaving 4 bases not matched to a gene. The CDR3 loop spans 14 amino acids. The chain's CDR3 is CASSAGQINEKLFF. CDR3 bases: TGTGCCAGCAGCGCGGGACAGATTAATGAAAAACTGTTTTTT.

The genes are TRBV7-9 and TRBJ1-4; no firm D call. There are 14 residues in the CDR3. CDR1 and CDR2 (germline): SEHNR, FQNEAQ (reference sequence). The V end lost 2 bases, the J end lost 6 bases, and 10 bases lay between the germline ends. The CDR3 here is CASSLWEGDEKLFF. The CDR3 region has the DNA TGTGCCAGCAGCTTATGGGAGGGAGATGAAAAACTGTTTTTT. The variable domain in full, completed from reference TRBV7-9 and TRBJ1-4, reads DTGVSQNPRHKITKRGQNVTFRCDPISEHNRLYWYRQTLGQGPEFLTYFQNEAQLEKSRLLSDRFSAERPKGSFSTLEIQRTEQGDSAMYLCASSLWEGDEKLFFGSGTQLSVL.

This sequence joins TRBV9 and TRBJ1-1; tentative D call: TRBD1 (5 bases). This CDR3 has 15 residues. V was pared by 0 bases and J by 1 base, with 10 bases between. Germline loops: CDR1 SGDLS, CDR2 YYNGEE. CDR3 protein: CASSVEGRANTEAFF. CDR3 DNA: TGTGCCAGCAGCGTAGAGGGCAGGGCGAACACTGAAGCTTTCTTT.

This chain connects TRBV6-1 to TRBJ2-5, with 14 bases aligning to TRBD2. Trimming at V came to 4 bases and at J to 5 bases, leaving 6 bases not matched to a gene. The CDR3 is 16 amino acids. Germline lookup yields CDR1 MNHNS and CDR2 SASEGT. The CDR3 sequence is CASSGLAGGPEETQYF. CDR3 nucleotide sequence: TGTGCCAGCAGTGGACTAGCGGGAGGGCCGGAGGAGACCCAGTACTTC.